The 31 T cell receptor beta chains in this list originate from one sample, sequenced in a study of cytomegalovirus exposure and HLA in healthy donors. In the PCR, 60 Vbeta and 13 Jbeta primers were used. Produced via immunoSEQ multiplex PCR; TCRdb's table is partial and in-frame only. The data contain tens of thousands of clones, less than 75% of them seen just once; the ten biggest clones take up about 2.1%. Sequencing was carried out using PBMCs. The source of these receptors is a young man in good health and CMV-seronegative.

The chain links TRBV2 to TRBJ2-7; tentative D call: TRBD1 (5 bases). Germline lookup yields CDR1 SNHLY and CDR2 FYNNEI. CDR3 size: 13 residues. V lost 2 bases, J lost 3 bases, and 8 bases lay in between. The chain's CDR3 is CASSEIRDYEQYF. CDR3 in DNA: TGTGCCAGCAGTGAAATCAGGGACTACGAGCAGTACTTC.

The rearrangement uses TRBV30 and TRBJ2-1, with 7 bases matching TRBD1. CDR1 GTSNPN and CDR2 SVGIG come from the germline V gene (reference sequence). CDR3 length: 11 amino acids. V gave up 5 bases and J gave up 15 bases; unmatched junction bases: 10. The CDR3 coding sequence is TGTGCCTGGGAAGACAGGGCGAATCCGTTCTTC. Its protein is CAWEDRANPFF.

This clone turned up a few times. This sample includes further DNA sequences coding for the same CDR3. The chain has TRBV28 and TRBJ2-5; D is perhaps TRBD1 (5 bases). From germline, CDR1 is MDHEN and CDR2 SYDVKM. V gave up 3 bases and J gave up 4 bases, with 12 bases separating them. This CDR3 contains 14 residues. DNA for the CDR3: TGTGCCAGCAGTTTGATAGGGGCAGGAGAGACCCAGTACTTC. Protein product: CASSLIGAGETQYF.

The rearrangement joins TRBV27 to TRBJ2-1; TRBD2 aligns across 9 bases. The J segment lost 6 bases and the V segment lost 5 bases, leaving 5 bases of the junction unmatched. The germline V gene encodes CDR1 MNHEY and CDR2 SMNVEV (reference sequence). The CDR3 is 14 residues long. The DNA for the CDR3 is TGTGCCAGCAGTGTAAGCGGGAGGTCCAATGAGCAGTTCTTC. Protein sequence: CASSVSGRSNEQFF.

The rearrangement joins TRBV27 to TRBJ2-5; 14 bases map to TRBD2. After removal of 4 bases from V and 5 bases from J, the junction contained 0 bases not matched to a gene. The CDR3 contains 14 residues. The germline V gene has CDR1 MNHEY and CDR2 SMNVEV (reference sequence). The CDR3 loop is CASSWTSGRETQYF. For the CDR3, the DNA is TGTGCCAGCAGTTGGACTAGCGGGAGGGAGACCCAGTACTTC.

The V call is TRBV27, the J call TRBJ2-7, with a weak D call TRBD1 (6 bases). Trimming took off 0 bases at V and 2 bases at J, with 8 bases between the two ends. The CDR3 is 14 residues long. Germline lookup yields CDR1 MNHEY and CDR2 SMNVEV (reference sequence). CDR3: CASSLSTGTYEQYF. The DNA for the CDR3 is TGTGCCAGCAGTTTATCTACAGGGACCTACGAGCAGTACTTC.

This sequence joins TRBV7-2 and TRBJ1-1; D ambiguous. V was cut by 1 base and J by 11 bases, with 14 bases left in between. The CDR3 extends over 13 amino acids. Germline CDR1 and CDR2: SGHTA and FQGNSA. The CDR3 protein is CASSLVSGSSAFF. The CDR3 DNA is TGTGCCAGCAGCTTAGTTTCGGGAAGTTCGGCTTTCTTT.

CDR3 region: CASSRTGTLPNTEAFF. DNA for the CDR3: TGTGCCAGTAGTCGAACAGGTACCCTTCCGAACACTGAAGCTTTCTTT. This sequence joins TRBV19 and TRBJ1-1; a weak D match, TRBD1 (5 bases). This CDR3 is built from 16 residues. Trimming cost V 5 bases and J 1 base, with 17 bases left between them. From germline, CDR1 is LNHDA and CDR2 SQIVND (reference sequence).

This sequence joins TRBV7-2 and TRBJ1-1; D uncertain. Trimming left V 5 bases short and J 2 bases short, with 12 bases between. The germline CDR1 and CDR2 sequences are SGHTA and FQGNSA. The CDR3 has 14 amino acids. CDR3 coding DNA: TGTGCCAGCAGCCCCCGGACTTTTAACACTGAAGCTTTCTTT. The encoded protein is CASSPRTFNTEAFF.

V is TRBV27 and J is TRBJ2-7; 14 nucleotides agree with TRBD2. Germline CDR1 MNHEY, CDR2 SMNVEV (reference sequence). The ends lost 5 bases at V and 4 bases at J; junction bases unmatched: 7. The CDR3 extends over 16 amino acids. The CDR3 DNA sequence: TGTGCCAGCAGTCCGGGGACTAGCGGGAGATCTTACGAGCAGTACTTC. Its protein is CASSPGTSGRSYEQYF.

The rearrangement uses TRBV19 and TRBJ1-1; a weak D match, TRBD1 (6 bases). The germline V and J ends were trimmed by 3 bases and 7 bases, with 18 bases remaining between them. This CDR3 has 15 amino acids. Per germline, CDR1 LNHDA and CDR2 SQIVND (reference sequence). CDR3 nucleotide sequence: TGTGCCAGTAGTATTTTCGGTTCCATACAGGGTGAAGCTTTCTTT. Encoded protein: CASSIFGSIQGEAFF.

This clone has more than one count but fewer than ten. V is TRBV10-3 and J is TRBJ2-6, with D maybe TRBD2 (6 bases). The CDR3 sequence is 19 residues long. The germline V gene encodes CDR1 ENHRY and CDR2 SYGVKD. V shed 0 bases and J shed 2 bases, with 17 bases lying between them. CDR3 bases: TGTGCCATCAGTGAGTCGGGGGGTGGACTTACCCCTGGGGCCAACGTCCTGACTTTC. Its protein is CAISESGGGLTPGANVLTF.

V is TRBV27 and J is TRBJ2-7, with a possible D match to TRBD1 (6 bases). The germline gives CDR1 MNHEY, CDR2 SMNVEV (reference sequence). The CDR3 spans 13 residues. V was pared by 3 bases and J by 4 bases, with 10 bases between. The CDR3 bases are TGTGCCAGCAGTTTGGGACACAATTACGAGCAGTACTTC. It yields the protein CASSLGHNYEQYF.

The chain combines TRBV7-2 with TRBJ1-1; 8 bases agree with TRBD1. CDR3 length: 12 residues. Germline CDR1 reads SGHTA; CDR2 reads FQGNSA. Trimming removed 3 bases from V and 11 bases from J; junction bases left unmatched: 5. Written as DNA, the CDR3 is TGTGCCAGCAGCTTCCCGGACAGGGCGGCTTTCTTT. This translates into CASSFPDRAAFF.

The V and J genes are TRBV4-3 and TRBJ1-1, with TRBD1 identical over 8 bases. The CDR3 loop spans 16 amino acids. CDR1 is LGHNA and CDR2 is YSLEER in the germline V gene. J was trimmed by 8 bases and V by 0 bases; bases with no gene match: 11. This chain's CDR3 is CASSQEIGAGGSEAFF. In DNA form, the CDR3 reads TGCGCCAGCAGCCAAGAAATTGGGGCAGGGGGCTCGGAAGCTTTCTTT.

This chain links TRBV7-8 with TRBJ1-6; a weak D match, TRBD1 (6 bases). Trimming removed 2 bases from V and 6 bases from J, with 11 bases in between. The germline gives CDR1 SGHVS, CDR2 FQNEAQ. This CDR3 contains 15 residues. In DNA, the CDR3 is TGTGCCAGCAGCTTACAACAGGGAATTAATTCACCCCTCCACTTT. It translates to CASSLQQGINSPLHF. Supplemented by reference TRBV7-8 and TRBJ1-6, the full variable domain reads GAGVSQSPRYKVAKRGQDVALRCDPISGHVSLFWYQQALGQGPEFLTYFQNEAQLDKSGLPSDRFFAERPEGSVSTLKIQRTQQEDSAVYLCASSLQQGINSPLHFGNGTRLTVT.

The chain couples TRBV5-1 to TRBJ2-1; TRBD2 aligns across 11 bases. J gave up 5 bases and V 6 bases, and 4 bases lay outside the gene matches. There are 14 residues in the CDR3. Germline loops: CDR1 SGHRS, CDR2 YFSETQ. CDR3 coding DNA: TGCGCCAGCAAGGGGACTAGCGGTAACAATGAGCAGTTCTTC. Amino acid sequence: CASKGTSGNNEQFF.

The chain combines TRBV5-6 with TRBJ1-2; D is undetermined. With 4 bases removed from V and 5 bases from J, the gap between germline ends came to 9 bases. CDR1 and CDR2 (germline): SGHDT, YYEEEE. The CDR3 consists of 12 residues. CDR3 sequence (DNA): TGTGCCAGCAGCACGGGGATTTATGGCTACACCTTC. It encodes CASSTGIYGYTF.

The chain joins TRBV5-1 to TRBJ2-7; D is unresolved. Looked up from germline, CDR1 is SGHRS and CDR2 is YFSETQ. This CDR3 region has 13 residues. The V end lost 4 bases, the J end lost 5 bases, and 13 bases lay between the germline ends. CDR3 DNA: TGCGCCAGCAGCCTCTCTGTCCGCGACGAGCAGTACTTC. Translating gives CASSLSVRDEQYF.

This sequence joins TRBV29-1 and TRBJ1-6, with a weak D call TRBD1 (6 bases). The germline V and J ends were trimmed by 7 bases and 10 bases, with 14 bases remaining between them. The CDR3 is 12 amino acids. Germline loops: CDR1 SQVTM, CDR2 ANQGSEA. DNA of the CDR3: TGCAGCGCCGGGGGGGCGAACTCACCCCTCCACTTT. It specifies CSAGGANSPLHF.

The V and J genes are TRBV7-7 and TRBJ2-5; D perhaps matches TRBD2 (6 bases). The CDR3 loop spans 17 amino acids. Germline V gene data show CDR1 as SSHAT and CDR2 as FNYEAQ (reference sequence). Trimming removed 0 bases at V and 2 bases at J, with 16 bases between. The CDR3 bases are TGTGCCAGCAGCTTAGCCCCCCTGCGGGGCGATCAAGAGACCCAGTACTTC. It translates to CASSLAPLRGDQETQYF.

A note on this clone: This sample includes further DNA sequences coding for the same CDR3. The chain is built from TRBV7-9 and TRBJ1-5; D unclear. The V gene lost 6 bases and the J gene lost 1 base, with 10 bases spanning the gap. The CDR3 consists of 14 residues. Germline V lookup: CDR1 SEHNR, CDR2 FQNEAQ (reference sequence). The CDR3, as DNA: TGTGCCAGCAGTTTGGGCCAAAGCAATCAGCCCCAGCATTTT. Translating gives CASSLGQSNQPQHF.

The chain uses TRBV7-2 and TRBJ1-4, with TRBD1 as a possible D gene (6 bases). The CDR3 has 14 amino acids. The germline V gene encodes CDR1 SGHTA and CDR2 FQGNSA. The V end lost 1 base, the J end lost 8 bases, and 11 bases lay between the germline ends. The CDR3 is CASSLGGLGEKLFF. The CDR3 nucleotides are TGTGCCAGCAGCTTAGGGGGGCTTGGCGAAAAACTGTTTTTT.

The V call is TRBV28, the J call TRBJ1-1; D gene uncertain. Germline V gives CDR1 MDHEN, CDR2 SYDVKM. The CDR3 has 12 residues. The ends were cut back, 1 base at V and 8 bases at J, with 8 bases in the middle. The CDR3 DNA sequence: TGTGCCAGCAGTTTATCAGGATGCGAAGCTTTCTTT. Translated, it gives CASSLSGCEAFF.

This chain links TRBV10-3 with TRBJ1-1, with 9 bases identical to TRBD1. CDR3 length: 14 residues. V trimming: 7 bases; J trimming: 4 bases; junction bases outside the gene matches: 7. The germline CDR1 and CDR2 sequences are ENHRY and SYGVKD. The CDR3 is CAITGDRDSTEAFF. The CDR3 coding sequence is TGTGCCATCACTGGGGACAGGGACTCCACTGAAGCTTTCTTT.

The rearrangement joins TRBV29-1 to TRBJ1-1; no definite D call. The CDR3 totals 12 residues. CDR1 is SQVTM, CDR2 ANQGSEA, per germline. V shed 5 bases and J shed 1 base, with 8 bases lying between them. Here the CDR3 reads CSVQAENTEAFF. CDR3 in DNA: TGCAGCGTTCAGGCAGAGAACACTGAAGCTTTCTTT.

This sequence joins TRBV9 and TRBJ2-1; 8 nucleotides agree with TRBD2. CDR3 length equals 16 residues. Germline CDR1 and CDR2: SGDLS and YYNGEE. V shed 1 base and J 6 bases; nucleotides not matched to a gene: 9. The CDR3 reads CASSVFPAGAGNEQFF. In DNA form, the CDR3 reads TGTGCCAGCAGCGTATTCCCAGCGGGAGCTGGCAATGAGCAGTTCTTC.

There are a few counts of this clone. The chain joins TRBV6-5 to TRBJ1-1; TRBD1 matches at 7 bases. In germline, CDR1 is MNHEY, CDR2 SVGAGI. V lost 6 bases to trimming and J lost 10 bases; unmatched junction nucleotides: 8. This CDR3 contains 12 residues. Here the CDR3 reads CASRKTGWGAFF. The CDR3 nucleotides are TGTGCCAGCAGGAAGACAGGGTGGGGAGCTTTCTTT.

The genes are TRBV5-1 and TRBJ2-1; no clear D. Germline CDR1 SGHRS, CDR2 YFSETQ. Trimming stripped 0 bases from V and 10 bases from J, with 5 bases between. This CDR3 spans 11 amino acids. CDR3 region: CASSLDGEQFF. The CDR3 DNA sequence: TGCGCCAGCAGCTTGGACGGGGAGCAGTTCTTC. Looking up the rest from reference TRBV5-1 and TRBJ2-1 gives the full variable domain: KAGVTQTPRYLIKTRGQQVTLSCSPISGHRSVSWYQQTPGQGLQFLFEYFSETQRNKGNFPGRFSGRQFSNSRSEMNVSTLELGDSALYLCASSLDGEQFFGPGTRLTVL.

The table lists this clone with a few counts. J is TRBJ2-7 and V is TRBV5-1; D is perhaps TRBD2 (6 bases). With 3 bases removed from V and 4 bases from J, the gap between germline ends came to 11 bases. The CDR3 is 13 residues long. Germline V gene lookup returns CDR1 SGHRS and CDR2 YFSETQ. This CDR3 is CASSWTMRYEQYF. Here the CDR3 DNA reads TGCGCCAGCAGCTGGACTATGCGGTACGAGCAGTACTTC.

The chain combines TRBV30 with TRBJ2-6, with D perhaps TRBD1 (6 bases). This CDR3 is built from 16 residues. Germline-derived CDR1 and CDR2 are GTSNPN and SVGIG (reference sequence). Trimming removed 2 bases from V and 1 base from J, with 12 bases in between. Written as DNA, the CDR3 is TGTGCCTGGAGTCTGGGGGCAGGGTCTGGGGCCAACGTCCTGACTTTC. Amino acids: CAWSLGAGSGANVLTF. The variable domain in full, completed from reference TRBV30 and TRBJ2-6, reads SQTIHQWPATLVQPVGSPLSLECTVEGTSNPNLYWYRQAAGRGLQLLFYSVGIGQISSEVPQNLSASRPQDRQFILSSKKLLLSDSGFYLCAWSLGAGSGANVLTFGAGSRLTVL.